This is a list of T cell receptor beta chains from one sample in a study of OX40 agonist ivuxolimab in advanced cancers. Sequenced by immunoSEQ multiplex PCR; TCRdb stores in-frame clones only, minus some. The table lists 95,000 to 150,000 clones, roughly 90% of them singletons. The starting material was CD4+ or CD8+ T cells sorted from blood, obtained in a trial of the OX40 agonist ivuxolimab. All receptors come from an adult with an advanced solid tumor such as melanoma, head and neck, liver or kidney cancer. The CDR3 runs from the conserved cysteine through the conserved F or W. The D gene is left open where the match is weak. Size values are once, few and many counts, or a class for expanded clones, and some rows have none.

size: .; V: TRBV9; D: .; J: TRBJ2-2; CDR3: CASSPRDLLSGELFF; DNA: TGTGCCAGCAGCCCTCGGGACCTGCTCTCTGGAGAGCTGTTTTTT
size: few; V: TRBV11-3; D: .; J: TRBJ2-2; CDR3: CASSLVRGPNTGELFF; DNA: TGTGCCAGCAGCTTAGTCCGGGGTCCGAACACCGGGGAGCTGTTTTTT
size: .; V: TRBV7-9; D: TRBD2; J: TRBJ2-3; CDR3: CASSLPGLAGGPTQYF; DNA: TGTGCCAGCAGCTTACCCGGACTAGCGGGAGGTCCTACGCAGTATTTT
size: .; V: TRBV5-1; D: TRBD2; J: TRBJ2-1; CDR3: CASSLGLAANFVEFF; DNA: TGCGCCAGCAGCTTGGGACTAGCGGCCAACTTTGTGGAGTTCTTC
size: .; V: TRBV27; D: TRBD2; J: TRBJ2-1; CDR3: CASANSGRQFF; DNA: TGTGCCAGCGCGAACAGCGGGAGGCAGTTCTTC
size: .; V: TRBV28; D: TRBD1; J: TRBJ2-7; CDR3: CASSFPNSDRGRVEQYF; DNA: TGTGCCAGCAGTTTCCCGAATTCAGACAGGGGGCGCGTCGAGCAGTACTTC
size: few; V: TRBV5-6; D: .; J: TRBJ1-6; CDR3: CASSSGRDVNSPLHF; DNA: TGTGCCAGCAGCTCCGGCCGGGACGTAAATTCACCCCTCCACTTT
size: .; V: TRBV6-1; D: .; J: TRBJ1-1; CDR3: CASSEGPANTEAFF; DNA: TGTGCCAGCAGTGAAGGGCCAGCGAACACTGAAGCTTTCTTT
size: .; V: TRBV9; D: .; J: TRBJ1-5; CDR3: CASSVDLKQPQHF; DNA: TGTGCCAGCAGCGTAGATCTAAAGCAGCCCCAGCATTTT
size: .; V: TRBV7-7; D: TRBD2; J: TRBJ2-1; CDR3: CASSPLAGGGGNEQFF; DNA: TGTGCTAGCAGCCCCCTAGCGGGAGGGGGGGGCAATGAGCAGTTCTTC
size: .; V: TRBV6-4; D: TRBD1; J: TRBJ1-5; CDR3: CASSSDRGRGFSNQPQHF; DNA: TGTGCCAGCAGCTCAGACAGGGGGCGAGGGTTTAGCAATCAGCCCCAGCATTTT
size: .; V: TRBV6-5; D: .; J: TRBJ1-2; CDR3: CASSYAGPYGYTF; DNA: TGTGCCAGCAGTTACGCGGGGCCGTATGGCTACACCTTC
size: .; V: TRBV15; D: TRBD2; J: TRBJ2-1; CDR3: CATSRHSGSTYNEQFF; DNA: TGTGCCACCAGCAGACATAGCGGGAGTACCTACAATGAGCAGTTCTTC
size: .; V: TRBV7-3; D: .; J: TRBJ1-1; CDR3: CASRGSGGANTEAFF; DNA: TGTGCCAGCAGGGGTAGTGGGGGCGCGAACACTGAAGCTTTCTTT
size: .; V: TRBV5-1; D: TRBD1; J: TRBJ2-1; CDR3: CASSEPGQGLDEQFF; DNA: TGCGCCAGCAGCGAACCGGGACAGGGACTTGATGAGCAGTTCTTC
size: .; V: TRBV6-6; D: TRBD2; J: TRBJ2-1; CDR3: CASSTGTNNEQFF; DNA: TGTGCCAGCAGTACCGGGACTAACAATGAGCAGTTCTTC
size: .; V: TRBV27; D: .; J: TRBJ2-7; CDR3: CASSRRGYEQYF; DNA: TGTGCCAGCAGCAGAAGGGGCTACGAGCAGTACTTC
size: .; V: TRBV7-9; D: .; J: TRBJ1-1; CDR3: CASSSSGKATEAFF; DNA: TGTGCCAGCAGCTCGTCAGGGAAAGCGACTGAAGCTTTCTTT
size: .; V: TRBV5-1; D: .; J: TRBJ1-1; CDR3: CASSLIAGVETEAFF; DNA: TGCGCCAGCAGCTTGATTGCAGGGGTCGAGACTGAAGCTTTCTTT
size: .; V: TRBV28; D: .; J: TRBJ2-6; CDR3: CASIPTVDSGANVLTF; DNA: TGTGCCAGCATCCCGACGGTCGACTCTGGGGCCAACGTCCTGACTTTC
size: .; V: TRBV18; D: .; J: TRBJ1-4; CDR3: CASSPDIDEKLFF; DNA: TGTGCCAGCTCGCCGGACATCGATGAAAAACTGTTTTTT
size: .; V: TRBV28; D: TRBD2; J: TRBJ2-3; CDR3: CASSPSGSTDTQYF; DNA: TGTGCCAGCAGTCCTAGCGGGAGCACAGATACGCAGTATTTT
size: .; V: TRBV14; D: .; J: TRBJ2-1; CDR3: CASSQVVTGKQFF; DNA: TGTGCCAGCAGCCAAGTAGTTACAGGGAAGCAGTTCTTC
size: once; V: TRBV6-5; D: .; J: TRBJ1-2; CDR3: CASSPQGRGNYGYTF; DNA: TGTGCCAGCAGTCCTCAGGGCCGGGGCAACTATGGCTACACCTTC
size: .; V: TRBV6-1; D: TRBD1; J: TRBJ2-3; CDR3: CASSEAAQGITDTQYF; DNA: TGTGCCAGCAGTGAAGCAGCACAGGGGATAACAGATACGCAGTATTTT
size: .; V: TRBV6-1; D: .; J: TRBJ2-7; CDR3: CASSEARLALSSYEQYF; DNA: TGTGCCAGCAGTGAAGCGAGGCTAGCCTTGAGCTCCTACGAGCAGTACTTC
size: .; V: TRBV14; D: .; J: TRBJ1-1; CDR3: CASRALGGTEAFF; DNA: TGTGCCAGCAGGGCCCTAGGTGGCACTGAAGCTTTCTTT
size: .; V: TRBV10-3; D: TRBD2; J: TRBJ2-1; CDR3: CAISEFVAREFGGEQFF; DNA: TGTGCCATCAGTGAGTTTGTCGCGCGGGAGTTTGGCGGTGAGCAGTTCTTC
size: .; V: TRBV19; D: TRBD1; J: TRBJ2-5; CDR3: CASGTGNYQETQYF; DNA: TGTGCCAGCGGGACAGGCAACTACCAAGAGACCCAGTACTTC
size: .; V: TRBV2; D: TRBD1; J: TRBJ2-2; CDR3: CASSQDRGATGELFF; DNA: TGTGCCAGCAGTCAGGACAGGGGTGCCACCGGGGAGCTGTTTTTT
size: .; V: TRBV5-1; D: TRBD1; J: TRBJ1-2; CDR3: CASSVGGQYGYTF; DNA: TGCGCCAGCAGCGTAGGGGGACAGTATGGCTACACCTTC
size: .; V: TRBV7-9; D: TRBD2; J: TRBJ2-7; CDR3: CASSLMGLADEQYF; DNA: TGTGCCAGCAGCTTAATGGGACTAGCGGACGAGCAGTACTTC